A single sample is the source of the 19 T cell receptor beta chains below, sequenced in a study of CD8 T cells in ankylosing spondylitis (dated by TCRdb to the late 2010s). On the study overall, not on this receptor specifically: A TCR beta motif of fewer than 10 highly homologous amino acid variants appeared characteristic of blood from ankylosing spondylitis patients.

For these TCRs, the target antigens are not known. Libraries came from 5' RACE. Instrument on record: Illumina HiSeq 2500. TCRdb's own reprocessing of the public reads used fastp at Q25 and MiXCR and kept productive beta chains. Rows with one shared CDR3 protein collapse into an entry with the most common genes and DNA. The sample table records 800,000 to 900,000 distinct CDR3 sequences; around 11% of these occur just once. Approximately 0.51% of the sample rests with the top ten. Sequences were obtained from blood, either unsorted or a sorted T cell fraction (not recorded which). These receptors were taken from a male donor with ankylosing spondylitis.

This clonotype was counted only a few times. The chain combines TRBV10-3 with TRBJ2-2; 10 bases match TRBD2. The CDR3 is 13 residues long. Germline CDR1 ENHRY, CDR2 SYGVKD. Trimming took 8 bases from V and 6 from J; bases not matched to a gene: 3. This CDR3 reads CAISAGGPGELFF. For the CDR3, the DNA is TGTGCCATCTCAGCGGGAGGGCCCGGGGAGCTGTTTTTT.

This rearrangement joins TRBV28 to TRBJ1-4, with D perhaps TRBD1 (6 bases). Germline loops: CDR1 MDHEN, CDR2 SYDVKM. The CDR3 is 14 amino acids. Trimming cost V 6 bases and J 7 bases, with 15 bases left between them. This CDR3 is CASRSTGLGEKLFF. CDR3 nucleotides: TGTGCCAGCAGATCAACAGGGTTAGGTGAAAAACTGTTTTTT.

The rearrangement links TRBV7-9 to TRBJ1-2; possibly TRBD1 for D (5 bases). Trimming left V 3 bases short and J 6 bases short, with 11 bases between. CDR1 SEHNR and CDR2 FQNEAQ come from the germline V gene (reference sequence). This CDR3 region has 13 residues. Here the CDR3 DNA reads TGTGCCAGCAGCTTTGGCAGGGAAAATGGCTACACCTTC. This translates into CASSFGRENGYTF.

V and J are TRBV24-1 and TRBJ1-4; TRBD1 matches at 7 bases. The germline V gene encodes CDR1 KGHDR and CDR2 SFDVKD. Unmatched junction bases numbered 11, after V lost 3 bases and J lost 5 bases. CDR3 size: 17 residues. CDR3 amino acids: CATSDSRRGQKNEKLFF. In nucleotides, the CDR3 is TGTGCCACCAGTGATAGCCGACGGGGACAGAAGAATGAAAAACTGTTTTTT.

The V call is TRBV7-2, the J call TRBJ2-7; 12 bases match TRBD2. The CDR3 is 15 amino acids. Germline CDR1 is SGHTA and CDR2 is FQGNSA. Trimming removed 5 bases from V and 2 bases from J; junction bases left unmatched: 4. The CDR3 sequence: CASSTLAGGTYEQYF. DNA of the CDR3: TGTGCCAGCAGCACACTAGCGGGGGGAACCTACGAGCAGTACTTC.

The chain carries TRBV15 and TRBJ2-7; D unclear. The V end lost 1 base, the J end lost 4 bases, and 14 bases lay between the germline ends. The germline gives CDR1 LNHNV, CDR2 YYDKDF (reference sequence). This CDR3 has 15 residues. CDR3 loop: CATSRGSTIGYEQYF. CDR3 in DNA: TGTGCCACCAGCAGAGGTTCAACGATCGGGTACGAGCAGTACTTC.

This clonotype has just a few counts. The rearrangement uses TRBV9 and TRBJ2-1, with TRBD2 matching 7 bases. V lost 3 bases, J lost 9 bases, and 12 bases stayed unmatched. The CDR3 totals 15 residues. Per the germline V gene, CDR1 is SGDLS and CDR2 is YYNGEE. CDR3 sequence reads: CASSAWGGPVPEQFF. The CDR3, as DNA: TGTGCCAGCAGCGCGTGGGGAGGGCCGGTCCCTGAGCAGTTCTTC.

This clonotype has ten or more counts. CDR3 residues: CSAPDTTGPTDTQYF. Written as DNA, the CDR3 is TGCAGTGCTCCTGACACGACAGGGCCCACAGATACGCAGTATTTT. J is TRBJ2-3 and V is TRBV20-1, with 7 bases identical to TRBD1. Germline loops: CDR1 DFQATT, CDR2 SNEGSKA (reference sequence). This CDR3 comprises 15 residues. Trimming took 5 bases from V and 2 from J; bases not matched to a gene: 10.

The CDR3 nucleotides are TGCAGTGCTAGGGGGCTCGGGGTCCGAGAGCAGTTCTTC. As protein: CSARGLGVREQFF. The rearrangement links TRBV20-1 to TRBJ2-1; D tentatively fits TRBD1 or TRBD2 (5 bases each). Per germline, CDR1 DFQATT and CDR2 SNEGSKA (reference sequence). The CDR3 covers 13 residues. V was cut by 3 bases and J by 10 bases, with 16 bases left in between.

This clonotype came up a few times. The chain carries TRBV20-1 and TRBJ2-2; D gene unclear. V was cut by 2 bases and J by 0 bases, with 10 bases left in between. The CDR3 has 15 amino acids. Germline lookup yields CDR1 DFQATT and CDR2 SNEGSKA (reference sequence). The CDR3 region is CSARSAETNTGELFF. CDR3 in DNA: TGCAGTGCTAGATCGGCAGAAACGAACACCGGGGAGCTGTTTTTT.

The chain is built from TRBV7-2 and TRBJ2-7; D is perhaps TRBD2 (5 bases). The CDR3 sequence is 16 residues long. The V and J ends lost 4 bases and 0 bases respectively, with 16 bases between them. CDR1 is SGHTA, CDR2 FQGNSA, per germline. The CDR3 nucleotides read TGTGCCAGCAGCTCTAGCCGGGCAGCGTCCTCCTACGAGCAGTACTTC. Its translation: CASSSSRAASSYEQYF.

V usage is TRBV2 and J usage is TRBJ1-5; D is perhaps TRBD1 (5 bases). Germline CDR1 SNHLY, CDR2 FYNNEI. V lost 5 bases to trimming and J lost 0 bases, with 14 bases between them. The length of the CDR3 is 16 residues. The CDR3 DNA reads TGTGCCAGCAGTTGGCGGGGCACATATAGCAATCAGCCCCAGCATTTT. This codes for CASSWRGTYSNQPQHF.

This clonotype has more than one count but fewer than ten. J is TRBJ2-7 and V is TRBV4-3; TRBD1 or TRBD2 may be the D gene (5 bases each). The germline V gene encodes CDR1 LGHNA and CDR2 YSLEER. There are 15 residues in the CDR3. V gave up 4 bases and J gave up 1 base, with 14 bases separating them. The CDR3 region is CASSRAGTDSYEQYF. In DNA, the CDR3 is TGCGCCAGCAGCCGCGCTGGGACGGATTCCTACGAGCAGTACTTC.

This clonotype has a handful of counts. Here the CDR3 reads CASSEAGGTYNEQFF. CDR3 nucleotides: TGTGCCAGCAGTGAAGCAGGGGGAACTTACAATGAGCAGTTCTTC. The chain has TRBV2 and TRBJ2-1, with D tentatively TRBD1 (6 bases). Germline V gives CDR1 SNHLY, CDR2 FYNNEI. The CDR3 loop spans 15 amino acids. The V end was cut by 0 bases, the J end by 4 bases, with 10 bases between.

This clonotype occurred a few times. The chain links TRBV7-2 to TRBJ2-1; 10 nucleotides agree with TRBD2. The CDR3 consists of 17 residues. Looked up from germline, CDR1 is SGHTA and CDR2 is FQGNSA. The ends lost 6 bases at V and 7 bases at J; junction bases unmatched: 15. The DNA of the CDR3 is TGTGCCAGCAGAATAGCCCGCAATAGCGGGGGGCGGAATGAGCAGTTCTTC. Translating it yields CASRIARNSGGRNEQFF.

A few counts support this clonotype. The V gene is TRBV25-1, the J gene TRBJ1-1; 9 bases fit TRBD1. The J segment lost 6 bases and the V segment lost 6 bases, leaving 8 bases of the junction unmatched. The CDR3 runs 14 residues. Germline CDR1 is MGHDK and CDR2 is SYGVNS. The CDR3 coding sequence is TGTGCCAGCAGACGGACAGGGGTTTACGCTGAAGCTTTCTTT. As protein: CASRRTGVYAEAFF.

Only a few counts were recorded for this clonotype. The chain recombines TRBV12-3 or TRBV12-4 with TRBJ1-5; D is uncertain. CDR3 size: 15 residues. V was cut by 5 bases and J by 0 bases, with 11 bases left in between. For the CDR3, the DNA is TGTGCCAGCAGTCTGGACTGGAATAGCAATCAGCCCCAGCATTTT. Translation: CASSLDWNSNQPQHF.

This clonotype has a handful of counts. The chain couples TRBV7-2 to TRBJ1-2; tentatively, D is TRBD1 (5 bases). In germline, CDR1 is SGHTA, CDR2 FQGNSA. V lost 5 bases to trimming and J lost 2 bases, with 15 bases between them. The CDR3 extends over 15 amino acids. The CDR3 nucleotides read TGTGCCAGCAGCGGCATGAGGGGTAGGAACTATGGCTACACCTTC. Protein: CASSGMRGRNYGYTF.

The chain combines TRBV6-2 or TRBV6-3 with TRBJ2-3; TRBD2 aligns across 14 bases. Trimming took 2 bases from V and 4 from J; bases not matched to a gene: 5. CDR1 and CDR2 (germline): MNHEY, SVGEGT. This CDR3 is built from 17 residues. CDR3 sequence (DNA): TGTGCCAGCAGTTACCCGGGACTAGCGGGAGTTGCAGATACGCAGTATTTT. It encodes CASSYPGLAGVADTQYF.